This TCR beta chain was captured in a study of T cell responses to AZD1222 COVID-19 vaccine. Repertoires were generated with immunoSEQ multiplex PCR, while TCRdb's copy carries only in-frame clones and drops some. The sample includes about 210,000 clones, 94% seen only once; the top ten take around 1.8%. Looked up from germline, CDR1 is MDHEN and CDR2 is SYDVKM. The length of the CDR3 is 14 residues. V dropped 3 bases and J dropped 5 bases, with 13 bases sitting between them. The chain combines TRBV28 with TRBJ2-5; D possibly corresponds to TRBD2 (6 bases). The sequence was collected from an adult who received the MenACWY meningococcal vaccine as a control. The sample here was peripheral blood, taken 28 days after the second dose of the MenACWY control vaccine. The CDR3 loop is CASSFVLGRETQYF. The CDR3 region has the DNA TGTGCCAGCAGTTTTGTTCTAGGGAGGGAGACCCAGTACTTC. The whole variable domain, remainder taken from reference TRBV28 and TRBJ2-5, is DVKVTQSSRYLVKRTGEKVFLECVQDMDHENMFWYRQDPGLGLRLIYFSYDVKMKEKGDIPEGYSVSREKKERFSLILESASTNQTSMYLCASSFVLGRETQYFGPGTRLLVL.